This entry concerns a single TCR beta chain. Which antigen it targets is not known. Base-call qualities are not available, and no considerably larger clone is one nucleotide away. This specimen belongs to a study of cytomegalovirus exposure and HLA in healthy donors (dated by TCRdb to about 2017). Context from the whole study: In an earlier analysis of roughly 590 of the donors, about 270 Gb of sequence data and 117 million unique TCR beta sequences from 150 million to 200 million T cells were reported. An early release covering 550 to 700 HLA-typed donors comprised about 300 gigabases of sequencing data and 85 million to 100 million unique TCR sequences. Of the roughly 410 genotyped donors, roughly 80% were placed in the genetic ancestry cluster associated with self-reported Caucasian donors. The study was designed to test whether signatures of past pathogen exposure could be identified by cataloging public T cell receptors. The T cell repertoires of several hundred subjects were profiled by immunosequencing and related to cytomegalovirus serostatus. In addition to the first cohort of around 670 subjects, a separate validation cohort of approximately 120 different subjects was used. High-throughput TCR immunosequencing, statistical association of individual TCRs with disease status, and machine learning were combined to predict cytomegalovirus infection status. A later analysis re-examined previously published TCR beta repertoires from more than 600 donors and added high-resolution HLA genotyping to investigate patterns of TCR occurrence. The later analysis used no new phenotypic data to find candidate immune exposures, relying instead on TCR beta sequences and their occurrence across donors. An earlier analysis of about 620 of the donors applied high-throughput TCR beta sequencing to assess whether each TCR beta V gene segment acted as functional or pseudogenic. Donor age, sex, ethnicity and CMV serostatus were collected together with the repertoire data. Genome-wide SNP genotypes for about 65% of the roughly 670 donors were used in a later genetic analysis, which treated that subset as a discovery cohort. Every repertoire in the discovery cohort had been generated on one and the same sequencing platform. HLA typing included class I and class II loci at four-digit resolution. Typing coverage differed by locus: A, B, C, DRB1 and DQB1 were typed in about 629-640 donors, DQA1 in roughly 510, DPA1 in 600 to 610, and DPB1 in 472. Roughly five DR-DQ haplotypes were treated as single units for association and clustering because of strong linkage in the cohort. Across roughly 420 genotyped donors of the cohort, an average of about 250,000 unique TCR beta nucleotide sequences per donor were sequenced, and roughly 18% of those sequences were non-productive.

Points the paper makes about the study in general: Most CMV-associated TCR beta chains appeared to be HLA-restricted in a later analysis, and the HLA associations seemed to be driven largely by CMV exposure. When HLA alleles, especially DR and DQ, strongly co-occurred, attributing TCR associations to individual alleles was difficult. Broadly in line with IMGT annotations, most TCR beta V segments showed up in productive rearrangements about 87% or about 30% of the time in an earlier analysis of several hundred of the donors. Approximately 16 rarely observed V segments, including chromosome 9 orphons, were excluded from the earlier analysis of about 500 of the donors because counts were too low. Because HLA typing was missing for some donors at each locus, association tests included only the typed subset. The only immune exposure information available for the cohort was CMV serostatus. A further reported finding was that TCR beta sequences accurately predicted the HLA-A and HLA-B alleles for most subjects in the first cohort. The study listed 150 to 200 TCR beta chains as associated with cytomegalovirus. Because the 87-base-pair reads could not distinguish some IMGT-functional V segments, including TRBV6-2 and TRBV6-3, those segments were excluded. In a later analysis, the rate of TCR association differed among HLA loci, with DRB1 alleles having the most associated TCRs and HLA-C alleles having the fewest. The cohort was sequenced for TCR beta chains only, and without alpha or paired-chain data the features that could be detected were limited. In vitro tests confirmed that a few of the cytomegalovirus-associated TCR beta chains recognize cytomegalovirus antigens. Cytomegalovirus status was reported to be diagnosed by the classifier with high specificity and sensitivity in both the original and validation cohorts. A later analysis reported that several top co-occurrence clusters appeared linked to parvovirus B19, influenza, CMV and Epstein-Barr virus. In a later analysis, HLA-associated TCR beta chains showed more clonal expansion and lower generation probabilities than non-associated chains that were equally common. Roughly uniform sequencing depth across donors was assumed in presence/absence analyses, although this assumption may not hold. Across donors, most TCR sequences were observed very rarely, whereas some public TCRs were present in many individuals. The sequencing pipeline was judged likely to have produced a cluster of highly shared sequence variants as a technical artifact. Correlated functional status among segregating V segments might be attributable to linkage disequilibrium, but an unknown experimental factor could not be ruled out. A later genetic analysis associated a missense DCLRE1C variant with V-gene and J-gene trimming of TCR beta chains, and an independent cohort replicated the association. Specific HLA alleles were associated with 15,000 to 20,000 TCR beta sequences at a false discovery rate of 0.05 in a later analysis. The authors suggested that the approach could potentially be generalized to other disease states and immunological phenotypes. A later genetic analysis reported fewer N-insertions in productive TCRs among donors in an Asian-associated ancestry cluster than the roughly 700-donor mean.

The cohort was made up of several hundred healthy bone marrow donors. At the time of sampling, every cohort member was nominally healthy, though immune exposures that went unrecorded were likely present. The donor was CMV seropositive and belonged to the group of about 290 seropositive cohort members. A peripheral blood sample was collected from each donor, and TCR beta sequencing was performed on peripheral blood mononuclear cells. Genomic DNA extraction from the blood cell samples was performed with the Qiagen DNeasy Blood Extraction Kit. The library was generated by the immunoSEQ multiplex PCR assay. For the multiplex PCR, a mixture combining 60 forward primers for TCR Vbeta segments and 13 reverse primers for TCR Jbeta segments was used. The CDR3 region of rearranged TCR beta genes was amplified from genomic DNA with a multiplex PCR assay. The Illumina HiSeq System was used to sequence the amplified TCR beta libraries as 87-base-pair reads. The original methods were these. A later analysis counted around 72 million unique TCR beta chains across the roughly 700 repertoires, and some 11 million of these chains were shared by at least two donors. Raw reads were error-corrected and collapsed into unique sequences with a nearest-neighbor algorithm that merged closely related sequences to remove PCR and sequencing errors. Alignment of CDR3 sequences to IMGT reference sequences was used to assign V, D and J gene segments. For a sequence to be retained, a match of at least six nucleotides to both a V gene segment and a J gene segment was required. A rearrangement counted as productive if the CDR3 had no stop codons and remained in frame with V and J, and every other rearrangement counted as non-productive. Following IMGT convention, CDR3 was defined as the stretch from the second conserved V-encoded cysteine up to the conserved J-encoded phenylalanine. The earlier analysis of 587 of the donors excluded sequences that lacked an unambiguous match to a single V gene segment. An earlier analysis of 587 of the donors classified V segments as functional when productive rearrangements were above 56.7% and as segregating when the standard deviation between donors was above 5%. To diagnose cytomegalovirus status from the catalog of TCR beta chain sequences, a statistical classification framework was built. In a later analysis, V and J genes were assigned by comparing TCR nucleotide sequences against IMGT/GENE-DB human TR gene sequences. The TCRdist pipeline was used in a later analysis to assign CDR3 sequences and most-parsimonious VDJ recombination scenarios. In a later analysis, each TCR beta chain was defined by its CDR3 amino acid sequence together with its V-gene family, and reads lacking a unique V-gene family were excluded. To address suspected cross-contamination and a sequencing artifact, a later analysis removed several hundred highly shared, low-generation-probability nucleotide sequences. In a later analysis, a clonal expansion index for each public chain was calculated from normalized within-repertoire ranks of inferred template counts. In a later analysis, generation probabilities were computed using a VDJ recombination model fitted to out-of-frame rearrangements, and the results were checked against IGoR. Hypergeometric tests were used in a later analysis to score TCR-TCR, TCR-HLA and TCR-CMV co-occurrence, with a repertoire-size bias correction applied to the TCR pairs. In a later analysis, false discovery rates were estimated by permuting HLA or CMV assignments 20 times. In a later analysis, co-occurring TCRs were grouped with DBSCAN, and TCRdist sequence similarity was added when clustering was performed within HLA-allele-positive subsets. Repertoires with fewer than 30,000 or more than 120,000 public chains were left out of co-occurrence clustering, as were five repertoires with anomalous nucleotide sharing. TCRdb mirrors the immuneACCESS table, restricted to in-frame sequences. Some clones are absent from its copies; in checked studies, under half trace to an unresolved V gene, and the reason for the others is unknown. The V and J calls and clone size were taken over from that table, and D and trimming were inferred from the DNA. In all, the sample holds 150,000 to 200,000 clones, and roughly 80% of those were seen once. Around 8% of the sample rests with the top ten.

The germline V gene (reference sequence) provides CDR1 LNHDA and CDR2 SQIVND. The CDR3, from cysteine to phenylalanine, totals 15 residues. The sequence is cut down to CDR3 DNA, 45 bases in frame from base 1. Between the V and J ends, shortened by 3 bases and 3 bases respectively, the junction contains 13 bases. The chain employs TRBV19 and TRBJ2-3, with TRBD2 perhaps the D gene, on 5 matching bases. The sequenced material came from PBMCs. The source of this sequence is a woman between 40 and 55 years old in good health and CMV-seropositive. Here the CDR3 is given as CASSMQSGRTDTQYF. The nucleotides are TGTGCCAGTAGTATGCAGAGCGGACGAACAGATACGCAGTATTTT.